This TCR beta chain originates from a study of OX40 agonist ivuxolimab in advanced cancers. Study-level information: Dose-escalation patients' cancers were hepatocellular carcinoma, melanoma, renal cell or head and neck cancer.

Sequencing used immunoSEQ multiplex PCR; TCRdb keeps in-frame clones, though not all of them. Of fewer than 75,000 clones listed, about 87% are singletons. Germline loops: CDR1 MNHEY, CDR2 SVGAGI. The CDR3 runs 15 residues. Trimming removed 6 bases at V and 2 bases at J, with 14 bases between. Sequencing used CD4+ or CD8+ T cells sorted from blood, obtained in a trial of the OX40 agonist ivuxolimab. The rearrangement uses TRBV6-5 and TRBJ1-5; tentatively, D is TRBD1 (6 bases). The source is an adult with an advanced solid tumor such as melanoma, head and neck, liver or kidney cancer. The CDR3 sequence: CASRLTGFGNQPQHF. The DNA for the CDR3 is TGTGCCAGCAGACTTACAGGGTTCGGCAATCAGCCCCAGCATTTT.